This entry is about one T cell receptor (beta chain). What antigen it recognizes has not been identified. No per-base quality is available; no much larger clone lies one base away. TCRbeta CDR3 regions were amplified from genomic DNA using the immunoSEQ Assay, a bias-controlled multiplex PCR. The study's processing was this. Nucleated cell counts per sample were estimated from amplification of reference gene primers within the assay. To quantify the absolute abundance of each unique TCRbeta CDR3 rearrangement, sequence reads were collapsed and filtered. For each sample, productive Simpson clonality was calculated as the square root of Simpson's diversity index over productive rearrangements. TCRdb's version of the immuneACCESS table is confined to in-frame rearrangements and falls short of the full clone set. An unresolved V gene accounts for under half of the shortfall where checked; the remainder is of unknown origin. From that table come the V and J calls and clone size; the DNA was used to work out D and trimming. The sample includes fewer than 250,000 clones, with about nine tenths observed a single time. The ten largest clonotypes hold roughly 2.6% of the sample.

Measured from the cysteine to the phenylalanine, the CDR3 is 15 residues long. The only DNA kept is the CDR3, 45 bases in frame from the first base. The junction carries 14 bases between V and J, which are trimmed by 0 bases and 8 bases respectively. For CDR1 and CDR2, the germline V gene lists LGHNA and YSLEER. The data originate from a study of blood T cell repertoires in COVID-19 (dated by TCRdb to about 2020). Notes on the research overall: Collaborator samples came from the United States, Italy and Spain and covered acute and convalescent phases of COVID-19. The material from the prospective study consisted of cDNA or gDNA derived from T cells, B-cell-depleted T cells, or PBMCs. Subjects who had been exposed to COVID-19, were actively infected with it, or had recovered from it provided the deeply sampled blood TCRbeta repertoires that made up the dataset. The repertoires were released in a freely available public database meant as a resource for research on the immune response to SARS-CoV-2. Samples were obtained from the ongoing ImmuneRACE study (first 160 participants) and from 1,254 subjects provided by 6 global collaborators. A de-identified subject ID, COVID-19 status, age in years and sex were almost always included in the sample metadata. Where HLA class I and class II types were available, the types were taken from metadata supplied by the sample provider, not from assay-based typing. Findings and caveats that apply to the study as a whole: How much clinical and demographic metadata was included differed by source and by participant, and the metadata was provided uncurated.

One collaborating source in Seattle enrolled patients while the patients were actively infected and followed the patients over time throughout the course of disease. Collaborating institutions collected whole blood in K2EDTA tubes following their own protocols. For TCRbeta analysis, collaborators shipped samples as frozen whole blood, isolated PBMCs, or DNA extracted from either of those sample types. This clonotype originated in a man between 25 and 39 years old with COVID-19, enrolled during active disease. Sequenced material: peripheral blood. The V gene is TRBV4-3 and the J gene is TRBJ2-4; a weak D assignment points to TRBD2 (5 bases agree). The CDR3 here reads CASSQESRPGDIQYF. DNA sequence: TGCGCCAGCAGCCAAGAGAGCAGGCCCGGGGACATTCAGTACTTC.